The 18 T cell receptor beta chains reported below all come from one sample, sequenced in a study of patients and donors after allogeneic stem cell transplantation (dated by TCRdb to about 2020). Libraries were constructed by RT-PCR. Sequencing instrument: NextSeq 550. TCRdb ran its own pipeline on the public reads, namely fastp trimming at Q25 and MiXCR clone calling, and kept in-frame beta chains. Rows with one shared CDR3 protein collapse into an entry with the most common genes and DNA. The sample records about 23,000 distinct CDR3 sequences, about 30% of which are singletons. The biggest ten clones account for around 47% of the sample. The sequencing input was blood, either unsorted or a sorted T cell fraction (not recorded which). These receptor sequences come from a human donor who was either an allogeneic HSCT recipient or a stem cell or donor lymphocyte infusion donor (not recorded which). It is not recorded whose cells these are; they may come from a transplant donor.

This chain connects TRBV7-9 to TRBJ1-1; D is uncertain. The CDR3 has 16 amino acids. CDR1 SEHNR and CDR2 FQNEAQ come from the germline V gene (reference sequence). Trimming removed 5 bases from V and 4 bases from J, with 20 bases in between. The DNA of the CDR3 is TGTGCCAGCAGCCCAGCCGGACGGGTCTGGGGCACTGAAGCTTTCTTT. Protein product: CASSPAGRVWGTEAFF.

This clonotype was observed a few times. V and J are TRBV10-3 and TRBJ1-1, with D maybe TRBD1 (5 bases). This CDR3 has 11 residues. V lost 7 bases and J lost 5, with 8 bases in between. Germline CDR1 is ENHRY and CDR2 is SYGVKD. The CDR3, as DNA: TGTGCCATCAAAGGGGTGACTGAAGCTTTCTTT. Translated: CAIKGVTEAFF.

Only one count was recorded for this clonotype. J is TRBJ1-2 and V is TRBV20-1; no clear D. The CDR3 spans 12 residues. With 0 bases removed from V and 9 bases from J, the gap between germline ends came to 11 bases. Germline CDR1 and CDR2: DFQATT and SNEGSKA (reference sequence). The CDR3 sequence is CSARDPLKSYTF. In nucleotides, the CDR3 is TGCAGTGCTAGAGATCCCCTGAAGAGCTACACCTTC.

The chain joins TRBV20-1 to TRBJ2-6; 9 bases map to TRBD1. Trimming cost V 2 bases and J 0 bases; bases outside gene matches: 8. Germline V gives CDR1 DFQATT, CDR2 SNEGSKA (reference sequence). This CDR3 has 18 residues. CDR3 in amino acids: CSARKQGAPHSGANVLTF. The CDR3 DNA is TGCAGTGCTAGAAAACAGGGGGCTCCCCACTCTGGGGCCAACGTCCTGACTTTC.

This clonotype was observed once. This sequence joins TRBV20-1 and TRBJ2-7, with D possibly TRBD2 on 5 matching bases. CDR1 is DFQATT, CDR2 SNEGSKA, per germline (reference sequence). Trimming pared 0 bases from V and 1 base from J, leaving 13 bases between. The CDR3 consists of 15 residues. Here the CDR3 DNA reads TGCAGTGCTAGAGATGGGCTAGCCGTGTCCTACGAGCAGTACTTC. Encoded protein: CSARDGLAVSYEQYF.

There are a few counts of this clonotype. The rearrangement joins TRBV28 to TRBJ1-1; no reliable D call. The germline V and J ends were trimmed by 5 bases and 0 bases, with 13 bases remaining between them. The germline V gene encodes CDR1 MDHEN and CDR2 SYDVKM. The CDR3 runs to 15 residues. This CDR3 is CASSPLPPMNTEAFF. Here the CDR3 DNA reads TGTGCCAGCAGTCCTCTTCCACCCATGAACACTGAAGCTTTCTTT. Combining the CDR3 with reference TRBV28 and TRBJ1-1 gives the whole variable domain DVKVTQSSRYLVKRTGEKVFLECVQDMDHENMFWYRQDPGLGLRLIYFSYDVKMKEKGDIPEGYSVSREKKERFSLILESASTNQTSMYLCASSPLPPMNTEAFFGQGTRLTVV.

This sequence joins TRBV7-9 and TRBJ2-5; D unresolved. The CDR3 has 13 residues. Germline CDR1 SEHNR, CDR2 FQNEAQ (reference sequence). V lost 1 base and J 4 bases, leaving 7 bases between the germline ends. The CDR3 here is CASSLDVGETQYF. For the CDR3, the DNA is TGTGCCAGCAGCTTAGATGTGGGAGAGACCCAGTACTTC.

This clonotype was seen a handful of times. The CDR3 reads CSASGPSNQPQHF. The DNA for the CDR3 is TGCAGTGCTAGCGGACCTAGCAATCAGCCCCAGCATTTT. The J gene is TRBJ1-5, the V gene TRBV20-1; D remains ambiguous. Germline-derived CDR1 and CDR2 are DFQATT and SNEGSKA (reference sequence). V lost 3 bases to trimming and J lost 0 bases, with 6 bases between them. The CDR3 totals 13 residues.

The chain uses TRBV7-3 and TRBJ2-2, with 9 bases lining up with TRBD2. V shed 1 base and J 0 bases; nucleotides not matched to a gene: 0. CDR3 length: 16 amino acids. Germline V gene lookup returns CDR1 SGHTA and CDR2 FQGTGA. DNA for the CDR3: TGTGCCAGCAGCTTAATAGCGGGGGCGAACACCGGGGAGCTGTTTTTT. Its translation is CASSLIAGANTGELFF.

The chain uses TRBV5-1 and TRBJ2-2, with 9 bases matching TRBD1. The CDR3 runs to 16 residues. Germline-derived CDR1 and CDR2 are SGHRS and YFSETQ. V dropped 1 base and J dropped 6; count of bases not matched to a gene: 7. The CDR3, as DNA: TGCGCCAGCAGCTTGACGGGACAGGGCGGGTCCGGGGAGCTGTTTTTT. Translation gives CASSLTGQGGSGELFF.

In this sample, this clonotype turned up many times. The CDR3 sequence is CSVPGPANTEAFF. CDR3 in DNA: TGCAGCGTCCCTGGACCGGCGAACACTGAAGCTTTCTTT. The V call is TRBV29-1, the J call TRBJ1-1; D unclear. This CDR3 is built from 13 residues. Germline V gene data show CDR1 as SQVTM and CDR2 as ANQGSEA. V lost 6 bases to trimming and J lost 1 base, with 12 bases between them. The variable domain in full, with the rest retrieved from reference TRBV29-1 and TRBJ1-1, is SAVISQKPSRDICQRGTSLTIQCQVDSQVTMMFWYRQQPGQSLTLIATANQGSEATYESGFVIDKFPISRPNLTFSTLTVSNMSPEDSSIYLCSVPGPANTEAFFGQGTRLTVV.

The V gene is TRBV6-5, the J gene TRBJ2-1; TRBD1 is a possible D gene (5 bases). Germline V gene sequence: CDR1 MNHEY, CDR2 SVGAGI. This CDR3 contains 16 residues. V was clipped by 6 bases and J by 5 bases, with 20 bases between them. As DNA, the CDR3 is TGTGCCAGCAGGTTAAGGGGCCACCGGTACGACAATGAGCAGTTCTTC. Protein product: CASRLRGHRYDNEQFF.

The V gene is TRBV7-8, the J gene TRBJ1-1, with 7 bases that match TRBD1. The CDR3 spans 13 residues. Germline CDR1 SGHVS, CDR2 FQNEAQ. Trimming cost V 7 bases and J 3 bases; bases outside gene matches: 5. The CDR3 DNA follows: TGTGCCAGCACTTTTACAGGGGACACTGAAGCTTTCTTT. It codes for CASTFTGDTEAFF.

The chain recombines TRBV9 with TRBJ1-1; 7 bases line up with TRBD1. The CDR3 runs to 13 residues. V lost 0 bases, J lost 5 bases, and 1 base stayed unmatched. The germline CDR1 and CDR2 sequences are SGDLS and YYNGEE. The CDR3 is CASSVATGTEAFF. The CDR3 DNA sequence: TGTGCCAGCAGCGTAGCGACAGGGACTGAAGCTTTCTTT.

This clonotype was observed a few times. The chain links TRBV5-1 to TRBJ2-1, with D uncertain. Germline lookup yields CDR1 SGHRS and CDR2 YFSETQ. The CDR3 runs 16 residues. Trimming cost V 2 bases and J 0 bases, with 12 bases left between them. The CDR3 is CASSFTALSSYNEQFF. The DNA of the CDR3 is TGCGCCAGCAGCTTTACCGCACTCAGCTCCTACAATGAGCAGTTCTTC.

The V call is TRBV29-1, the J call TRBJ2-2, with D perhaps matching TRBD1 (6 bases). Looked up from germline, CDR1 is SQVTM and CDR2 is ANQGSEA. The CDR3 covers 15 residues. V lost 4 bases and J 1 base, leaving 13 bases between the germline ends. The CDR3 loop reads CSVVTGSQNTGELFF. The DNA of the CDR3 is TGCAGCGTTGTGACAGGTTCCCAGAACACCGGGGAGCTGTTTTTT.

This clonotype has just a few counts. This chain connects TRBV5-1 to TRBJ2-1, with 7 positions matching TRBD2. V lost 7 bases and J lost 9; bases outside the gene matches: 10. Germline CDR1 is SGHRS and CDR2 is YFSETQ. This CDR3 is 13 amino acids long. For the CDR3, the DNA is TGCGCCAGCCAGTTCCCGGGACTAAGTGAGCAGTTCTTC. Its translation is CASQFPGLSEQFF.

The V and J genes are TRBV9 and TRBJ2-3; 13 positions match TRBD2. Germline loops: CDR1 SGDLS, CDR2 YYNGEE. The CDR3 loop spans 14 amino acids. With V trimmed by 5 bases and J by 11 bases, 8 bases remained unmatched. CDR3: CASSPGTSGARQYF. The CDR3 nucleotides are TGTGCCAGCAGTCCCGGGACTAGCGGGGCAAGGCAGTATTTT.